Listed below are T cell receptor beta chains from one sample, sequenced in a study of cytomegalovirus exposure and HLA in healthy donors. Generated by immunoSEQ multiplex PCR, the TCRdb table keeps only in-frame clones and is missing some. The sample has about 160,000 clones; around 83% are singletons. The sequencing sample was made of PBMCs. Source of these receptors: a man aged 18 to 29 in good health and CMV-seropositive. Each CDR3 is given with its conserved first and last residue. Each record gives: clone size, D gene, J gene, V gene, CDR3 protein, CDR3 DNA. D genes are given only for firm matches. Where a row states a size, it is once, few, many or the class of an expanded clone; other rows omit it.

>NA|NA|TRBJ2-2|TRBV27
CASSLLQGPSGELFF
TGTGCCAGCAGTTTATTGCAGGGGCCCTCCGGGGAGCTGTTTTTT
>NA|TRBD1|TRBJ1-2|TRBV7-3
CASSLTQGGDYTF
TGTGCCAGCAGCTTAACACAGGGGGGTGACTACACCTTC
>NA|NA|TRBJ2-1|TRBV19
CATRSGEAIEQFF
TGTGCCACCCGATCGGGGGAGGCCATTGAGCAGTTCTTC
>NA|TRBD1|TRBJ2-1|TRBV27
CASSWGQGAYNEQFF
TGTGCCAGCAGTTGGGGACAGGGGGCCTACAATGAGCAGTTCTTC
>NA|NA|TRBJ2-1|TRBV4-3
CASSQDGGWGNEQFF
TGCGCCAGCAGCCAAGATGGGGGGTGGGGGAATGAGCAGTTCTTC
>NA|NA|TRBJ2-1|TRBV9
CASSGDRDSSYNEQFF
TGTGCCAGCAGCGGGGACCGGGACTCTTCCTACAATGAGCAGTTCTTC
>NA|TRBD1|TRBJ2-1|TRBV25-1
CASSGTGIEQFF
TGTGCCAGCAGTGGGACAGGGATTGAGCAGTTCTTC
>NA|TRBD1|TRBJ2-6|TRBV2
CASRTGSGANVLTF
TGTGCCAGCAGGACAGGGTCCGGGGCCAACGTCCTGACTTTC
>once|NA|TRBJ2-1|TRBV9
CASSFDPPGEQFF
TGTGCCAGCAGCTTCGACCCCCCGGGGGAGCAGTTCTTC
>once|TRBD1|TRBJ2-7|TRBV6-6
CASSQRTGPSSYEQYF
TGTGCCAGCAGTCAAAGGACAGGGCCTAGCTCCTACGAGCAGTACTTC
>NA|NA|TRBJ2-7|TRBV6-1
CASSRETDGHEQYF
TGTGCCAGCAGCCGTGAGACAGACGGCCACGAGCAGTACTTC
>NA|NA|TRBJ1-1|TRBV5-1
CASSLIKNTEAFF
TGCGCCAGCAGCTTGATTAAGAACACTGAAGCTTTCTTT
>NA|NA|TRBJ2-7|TRBV9
CASSPRGLTYEQYF
TGTGCCAGCAGCCCCCGAGGACTCACCTACGAGCAGTACTTC
>NA|TRBD2|TRBJ2-5|TRBV6-4
CASSEVAGVETQYF
TGTGCCAGCAGTGAGGTAGCGGGGGTCGAGACCCAGTACTTC
>NA|TRBD1|TRBJ1-2|TRBV5-6
CASSDDRGRGGYTF
TGTGCCAGCAGCGATGACAGGGGGCGGGGAGGCTACACCTTC
>NA|TRBD1|TRBJ2-7|TRBV4-2
CASSLRGDRSYEQYF
TGTGCCAGCAGCCTGAGAGGGGACAGGTCCTACGAGCAGTACTTC
>NA|TRBD1|TRBJ1-6|TRBV5-6
CASSFGQVSGSPLHF
TGTGCCAGCAGCTTCGGACAGGTTAGCGGTTCACCCCTCCACTTT
>NA|NA|TRBJ1-2|TRBV19
CASRTGGARNYGYTF
TGTGCCAGTAGAACGGGGGGGGCCCGAAACTATGGCTACACCTTC
>NA|NA|TRBJ1-2|TRBV4-1
CASSQEPGFLYGYTF
TGCGCCAGCAGCCAAGAGCCAGGATTCCTCTATGGCTACACCTTC
>NA|NA|TRBJ1-5|TRBV19
CASSIDSKGGNQPQHF
TGTGCCAGTAGTATAGATAGTAAGGGGGGCAATCAGCCCCAGCATTTT
>NA|NA|TRBJ1-1|TRBV11-1
CASSSGIMNTEAFF
TGTGCCAGCAGCTCAGGGATAATGAACACTGAAGCTTTCTTT
>NA|NA|TRBJ1-1|TRBV14
CASSQDFNTEAFF
TGTGCCAGCAGCCAAGACTTCAACACTGAAGCTTTCTTT
>NA|NA|TRBJ2-7|TRBV7-2
CASSLRLDEQYF
TGTGCCAGCAGCCTACGGTTAGACGAGCAGTACTTC
>once|TRBD2|TRBJ2-7|TRBV6-5
CASSQGGRITYEQYF
TGTGCCAGCAGCCAGGGAGGGAGGATAACCTACGAGCAGTACTTC
>NA|NA|TRBJ2-1|TRBV9
CASSVGGHQGYNEQFF
TGTGCCAGCAGCGTCGGTGGACATCAGGGCTACAATGAGCAGTTCTTC
>NA|TRBD1|TRBJ1-2|TRBV6-5
CASSYRDSGYYGYTF
TGTGCCAGCAGTTACCGGGACAGCGGATACTATGGCTACACCTTC
>once|TRBD1|TRBJ2-2|TRBV7-9
CASSPRTGLITGELFF
TGTGCCAGCAGCCCTAGGACAGGGTTGATCACCGGGGAGCTGTTTTTT
>NA|TRBD2|TRBJ2-2|TRBV7-6
CASSLEAGGFTGELFF
TGTGCCAGCAGCTTGGAAGCGGGGGGGTTCACCGGGGAGCTGTTTTTT
>once|NA|TRBJ2-7|TRBV13
CASSFGSSYEQYF
TGTGCCAGCAGCTTCGGTAGCTCCTACGAGCAGTACTTC
>NA|NA|TRBJ2-2|TRBV11-2
CAIPGLAPHGELFF
TGTGCCATCCCCGGACTTGCCCCGCACGGGGAGCTGTTTTTT
>NA|NA|TRBJ1-1|TRBV5-8
CASSLFELSPEAFF
TGTGCCAGCAGCCTCTTCGAGCTCTCGCCGGAAGCTTTCTTT
>NA|TRBD1|TRBJ1-1|TRBV4-3
CASSQDRFSEAFF
TGCGCCAGCAGCCAGGACAGGTTCAGTGAAGCTTTCTTT
>NA|TRBD1|TRBJ1-2|TRBV5-4
CASSGSGTGGGYGYTF
TGTGCCAGCAGCGGATCCGGGACAGGGGGCGGCTATGGCTACACCTTC